This T cell receptor (beta chain) was found in a study of technical replicates of blood from a handful of donors (TCRdb year 2017). Libraries were made using the immunoSEQ multiplex PCR assay. The table was pulled from immuneACCESS by TCRdb, which kept in-frame rearrangements only. Such tables lose some clones; where checked, under half of the loss comes from unresolved V genes, and the rest has no known cause. The sample table lists approximately 58,000 clones, 85% to 90% of them with a count of one. The ten largest clones add up to less than 6.5% of the sample. The CDR3 runs 16 residues from the cysteine to the phenylalanine. Only the CDR3 portion is preserved as DNA: 48 bases, with reading frame beginning at the first base. The trim is 1 base for V and 8 bases for J, with a gap of 16 bases between the germline ends. The CDR1 and CDR2 encoded by the germline V gene (reference sequence) are SGHKS and YYEKEE.

In the case of this clone: What this receptor recognizes is not known. No base-level quality is on record; no much larger clone is a single base apart.

The chain was built from TRBV5-5 and TRBJ1-6; the D gene identity is not certain. Source material: PBMCs. The TCR originated in a human donor in good health. Some clones in this sample may be carry-over from other donors' samples. Here is the DNA: TGTGCCAGCAGCTTGTGGGAGAGCACGGCTGATTCACCCCTCCACTTT. It translates as CASSLWESTADSPLHF.